What follows are 15 T cell receptor beta chains derived from one specimen sequenced in a study of neurological immune-mediated disorders. TCRdb itself ran the 5' RACE reads through MiXCR, one entry per CDR3 protein. The sample shows 50,000 to 75,000 distinct CDR3 sequences, roughly 12% of them seen only once. The sequenced sample consisted of PBMCs. Every receptor here comes from a woman aged 60-75 years with HTLV-1-associated myelopathy (HAM/TSP).

This clonotype was seen ten or more times. The chain is built from TRBV27 and TRBJ2-5, with D unresolved. The CDR3 is 12 amino acids. Per the germline V gene, CDR1 is MNHEY and CDR2 is SMNVEV (reference sequence). V was clipped by 7 bases and J by 1 base, with 7 bases between them. Here the CDR3 reads CASIPGQETQYF. The CDR3 DNA is TGTGCCAGCATCCCCGGCCAAGAGACCCAGTACTTC.

A few counts support this clonotype. The rearrangement links TRBV24-1 to TRBJ2-1, with no clear D. Trimming stripped 9 bases from V and 4 bases from J, with 15 bases between. There are 14 residues in the CDR3. The germline V gene has CDR1 KGHDR and CDR2 SFDVKD. The DNA for the CDR3 is TGTGCCACCCTTTCGGGCGGCTGGTACAATGAGCAGTTCTTC. Amino acids: CATLSGGWYNEQFF.

This chain links TRBV3-1 with TRBJ1-1; no definite D call. The CDR3 runs to 13 residues. Germline V lookup: CDR1 LGHDT, CDR2 YNNKEL (reference sequence). The V and J ends lost 4 bases and 1 base respectively, with 7 bases between them. In DNA form, the CDR3 reads TGTGCCAGCAGCCCACTTAAGAACACTGAAGCTTTCTTT. Protein product: CASSPLKNTEAFF. Drawing the rest from reference TRBV3-1 and TRBJ1-1, the complete variable domain is DTAVSQTPKYLVTQMGNDKSIKCEQNLGHDTMYWYKQDSKKFLKIMFSYNNKELIINETVPNRFSPKSPDKAHLNLHINSLELGDSAVYFCASSPLKNTEAFFGQGTRLTVV.

The chain carries TRBV20-1 and TRBJ2-3; 13 bases match TRBD2. The CDR3 loop spans 18 amino acids. J lost 5 bases, V lost 1 base, and 12 bases had no gene match. Germline V lookup: CDR1 DFQATT, CDR2 SNEGSKA (reference sequence). In DNA form, the CDR3 reads TGCAGTGCTAGAGGGGGCTCCGGACTAGCGGGAGCCCGAGATACGCAGTATTTT. It codes for CSARGGSGLAGARDTQYF.

Many counts were recorded for this clonotype. The rearrangement joins TRBV29-1 to TRBJ2-7; 7 positions match TRBD1. Germline lookup yields CDR1 SQVTM and CDR2 ANQGSEA. This CDR3 spans 13 amino acids. V shed 6 bases and J 5 bases; nucleotides not matched to a gene: 10. The CDR3 DNA is TGCAGCGTGGAGAGACAGGGTGGGAACGAGCAGTACTTC. Translation: CSVERQGGNEQYF.

The table lists this clonotype with many counts. The chain uses TRBV27 and TRBJ2-5, with 7 bases fitting TRBD2. Germline V gene data show CDR1 as MNHEY and CDR2 as SMNVEV (reference sequence). Trimming removed 5 bases from V and 1 base from J; junction bases left unmatched: 7. CDR3 length: 15 amino acids. The CDR3 region is CASSEKRGPQETQYF. CDR3 nucleotide sequence: TGTGCCAGCAGTGAAAAGCGGGGTCCCCAAGAGACCCAGTACTTC.

This clonotype was counted at least ten times. The V and J genes are TRBV5-1 and TRBJ2-7; perhaps D is TRBD1 or TRBD2 (5 bases each). This CDR3 region has 15 residues. Germline V CDR1 and CDR2: SGHRS, YFSETQ. V dropped 0 bases and J dropped 5 bases, with 15 bases sitting between them. The CDR3 reads CASSLGGRGAHEQYF. The CDR3 coding sequence is TGCGCCAGCAGCTTGGGTGGAAGGGGAGCCCACGAGCAGTACTTC.

This clonotype was counted ten times or more. This sequence joins TRBV5-1 and TRBJ2-7, with D maybe TRBD1 (8 bases). Trimming stripped 0 bases from V and 6 bases from J, with 16 bases between. Per the germline V gene, CDR1 is SGHRS and CDR2 is YFSETQ. The CDR3 is 15 residues long. The CDR3 region is CASSLAGTGGGEQYF. CDR3 bases: TGCGCCAGCAGCTTGGCCGGGACAGGCGGGGGCGAGCAGTACTTC.

This clonotype has ten or more counts. The chain has TRBV5-1 and TRBJ1-2; D remains ambiguous. Germline V gene lookup returns CDR1 SGHRS and CDR2 YFSETQ. The CDR3 runs to 16 residues. V lost 2 bases, J lost 2 bases, and 16 bases lay in between. The CDR3 nucleotides are TGCGCCAGCAGCTTTATTAAGGGCGAGGAAAACTATGGCTACACCTTC. It translates to CASSFIKGEENYGYTF.

The sample holds many counts of this clonotype. This chain connects TRBV2 to TRBJ2-3, with a tentative D call TRBD2 (6 bases). V lost 6 bases to trimming and J lost 3 bases, with 19 bases between them. There are 16 residues in the CDR3. Germline CDR1 SNHLY, CDR2 FYNNEI. CDR3 nucleotides: TGTGCCAGCAGCGCCATCGGCGGGGAGGTTACAGATACGCAGTATTTT. It yields the protein CASSAIGGEVTDTQYF.

This clonotype was recorded at least ten times. V usage is TRBV20-1 and J usage is TRBJ2-5; D may correspond to TRBD1 or TRBD2 (5 bases each). V was cut by 5 bases and J by 1 base, with 17 bases left in between. Germline loops: CDR1 DFQATT, CDR2 SNEGSKA (reference sequence). The CDR3 spans 15 residues. The CDR3 DNA reads TGCAGTGCTCCCCTGTGGGACCCACCCCAAGAGACCCAGTACTTC. This codes for CSAPLWDPPQETQYF.

The sample holds many counts of this clonotype. V gene TRBV29-1 combines with J gene TRBJ2-1, with 14 bases aligning to TRBD2. This CDR3 has 14 amino acids. J lost 8 bases, V lost 6 bases, and 6 bases had no gene match. The germline gives CDR1 SQVTM, CDR2 ANQGSEA. Here the CDR3 reads CSVATSGRAHEQFF. The CDR3 bases are TGCAGCGTGGCGACTAGCGGGAGGGCCCATGAGCAGTTCTTC.

This clonotype was recorded many times. The rearrangement links TRBV5-1 to TRBJ2-5; TRBD1 is a possible D gene (6 bases). This CDR3 has 15 amino acids. The germline V gene encodes CDR1 SGHRS and CDR2 YFSETQ. Trimming pared 0 bases from V and 3 bases from J, leaving 12 bases between. CDR3 DNA sequence: TGCGCCAGCAGCTTGGCAGGGGCCTCAGAAGAGACCCAGTACTTC. It is translated as CASSLAGASEETQYF.

This clonotype was counted ten times or more. The rearrangement joins TRBV7-9 to TRBJ2-2; D is ambiguous. The germline gives CDR1 SEHNR, CDR2 FQNEAQ (reference sequence). V gave up 1 base and J gave up 1 base, with 16 bases separating them. This CDR3 comprises 18 residues. CDR3 in DNA: TGTGCCAGCAGCTTAGTAAGACTCGACTGGGAGAACACCGGGGAGCTGTTTTTT. Protein sequence: CASSLVRLDWENTGELFF. Based on the CDR3 plus reference TRBV7-9 and TRBJ2-2, the full variable domain is DTGVSQNPRHKITKRGQNVTFRCDPISEHNRLYWYRQTLGQGPEFLTYFQNEAQLEKSRLLSDRFSAERPKGSFSTLEIQRTEQGDSAMYLCASSLVRLDWENTGELFFGEGSRLTVL.

This clonotype was counted at least ten times. The rearrangement uses TRBV5-1 and TRBJ2-7; TRBD2 matches 7 bases. The length of the CDR3 is 14 residues. The junction had 3 bases not matched to a gene; V was cut back by 0 bases and J by 3 bases. In germline, CDR1 is SGHRS, CDR2 YFSETQ. In DNA, the CDR3 is TGCGCCAGCAGCTTGGCCGCTAGCGGCTACGAGCAGTACTTC. Translation gives CASSLAASGYEQYF.